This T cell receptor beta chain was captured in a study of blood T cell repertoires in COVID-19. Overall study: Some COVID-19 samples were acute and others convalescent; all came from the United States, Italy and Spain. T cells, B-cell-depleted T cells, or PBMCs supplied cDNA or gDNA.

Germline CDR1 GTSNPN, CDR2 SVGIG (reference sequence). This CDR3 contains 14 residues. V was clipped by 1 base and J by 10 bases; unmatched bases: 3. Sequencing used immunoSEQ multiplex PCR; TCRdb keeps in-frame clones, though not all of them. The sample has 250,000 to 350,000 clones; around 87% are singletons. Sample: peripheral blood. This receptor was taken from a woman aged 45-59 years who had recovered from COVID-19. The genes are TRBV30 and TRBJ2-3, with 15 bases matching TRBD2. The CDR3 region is CAWSDGTSGRPQYF. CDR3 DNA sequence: TGTGCCTGGAGTGATGGGACTAGCGGGAGGCCGCAGTATTTT. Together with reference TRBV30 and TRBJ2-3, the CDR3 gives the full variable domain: SQTIHQWPATLVQPVGSPLSLECTVEGTSNPNLYWYRQAAGRGLQLLFYSVGIGQISSEVPQNLSASRPQDRQFILSSKKLLLSDSGFYLCAWSDGTSGRPQYFGPGTRLTVL.